A single sample is the source of the 29 T cell receptor beta chains below, sequenced in a study of technical replicates of blood from a few donors. The method was immunoSEQ multiplex PCR; TCRdb's version includes in-frame clones alone and lacks a portion of them. The table shows 55,000 to 75,000 clones, with roughly 95% occurring only once. Material for sequencing was PBMCs. The receptors here all came from a human donor in good health. Some clones in this sample may be carry-over from other donors' samples.

In its sample, this clone was seen once. J is TRBJ2-7 and V is TRBV19; D might be TRBD1 (6 bases). The CDR3 totals 13 residues. Germline assignment: CDR1 LNHDA and CDR2 SQIVND (reference sequence). The germline V and J ends were trimmed by 4 bases and 4 bases, with 11 bases remaining between them. The CDR3: CASSNKQGYEQYF. CDR3 coding DNA: TGTGCCAGTAGTAACAAACAGGGTTACGAGCAGTACTTC.

The rearrangement joins TRBV27 to TRBJ1-2; no firm D call. The CDR3 spans 18 residues. CDR1 is MNHEY and CDR2 is SMNVEV in the germline V gene (reference sequence). The V end was cut by 3 bases, the J end by 1 base, with 21 bases between. For the CDR3, the DNA is TGTGCCAGCAGTTTGGTCCCCCCCCGGGCGGGGTTTAACTATGGCTACACCTTC. Encoded protein: CASSLVPPRAGFNYGYTF.

The chain has TRBV7-2 and TRBJ2-6, with unresolved D. The germline V and J ends were trimmed by 2 bases and 1 base, with 6 bases remaining between them. CDR1 and CDR2 (germline): SGHTA, FQGNSA. The CDR3 has 15 residues. The CDR3: CASSLSESGANVLTF. CDR3 nucleotide sequence: TGTGCCAGCAGCTTATCGGAGTCTGGGGCCAACGTCCTGACTTTC.

The chain carries TRBV4-2 and TRBJ2-2; 12 bases map to TRBD2. V shed 0 bases and J 4 bases; nucleotides not matched to a gene: 3. Per germline, CDR1 LGHNA and CDR2 YNFKEQ. The CDR3 has 17 amino acids. Here the CDR3 DNA reads TGTGCCAGCAGCCAAGATGGACTAGCGGGGACCACCGGGGAGCTGTTTTTT. Protein sequence: CASSQDGLAGTTGELFF.

The CDR3 sequence is CASSLFRRVPGELFF. The CDR3 DNA reads as TGTGCCAGCAGCTTATTCCGCCGAGTACCCGGGGAGCTGTTTTTT. The chain uses TRBV7-9 and TRBJ2-2; D is unclear. Trimming stripped 2 bases from V and 6 bases from J, with 13 bases between. Per the germline V gene, CDR1 is SEHNR and CDR2 is FQNEAQ (reference sequence). The CDR3 loop spans 15 amino acids.

This clone was seen just once. V is TRBV29-1 and J is TRBJ2-5; 8 bases map to TRBD1. The CDR3 is 14 residues long. V was pared by 3 bases and J by 5 bases, with 8 bases of the junction left unmatched. Germline V gives CDR1 SQVTM, CDR2 ANQGSEA. In nucleotides, the CDR3 is TGCAGCGTTGAGAGTGACAGGGGCAGGGAGACCCAGTACTTC. This codes for CSVESDRGRETQYF.

This chain connects TRBV25-1 to TRBJ2-1; TRBD2 agrees at 7 bases. Trimming cost V 5 bases and J 4 bases; bases outside gene matches: 8. This CDR3 is built from 15 residues. Germline-derived CDR1 and CDR2 are MGHDK and SYGVNS. As DNA, the CDR3 is TGTGCCAGCAGTCGGGCCGGGGGAGGGTACAATGAGCAGTTCTTC. Amino acids: CASSRAGGGYNEQFF.

V is TRBV7-2 and J is TRBJ2-7; no reliable D call. The CDR3 has 14 residues. The germline gives CDR1 SGHTA, CDR2 FQGNSA. V was cut by 5 bases and J by 1 base, with 12 bases left in between. This chain's CDR3 is CASSRQGSSYEQYF. The CDR3, as DNA: TGTGCCAGCAGCCGACAAGGCAGTTCCTACGAGCAGTACTTC.

This chain joins TRBV30 and TRBJ1-6; D unresolved. Between the trimmed V and J ends, which lost 4 bases and 0 bases, there was a span of 7 bases. The germline CDR1 and CDR2 sequences are GTSNPN and SVGIG (reference sequence). The CDR3 runs 14 residues. The CDR3 sequence is CAWKESSYNSPLHF. As DNA, the CDR3 is TGTGCCTGGAAGGAGAGCTCCTATAATTCACCCCTCCACTTT.

The genes are TRBV7-2 and TRBJ2-7, with TRBD1 matching 7 bases. This CDR3 is 14 amino acids long. CDR1 SGHTA and CDR2 FQGNSA come from the germline V gene. V was clipped by 6 bases and J by 5 bases; unmatched bases: 10. The CDR3: CASRLPGQTHEQYF. The CDR3 nucleotides read TGTGCCAGCAGACTCCCGGGACAGACGCACGAGCAGTACTTC.

The V and J genes are TRBV7-2 and TRBJ2-2; 7 positions agree with TRBD2. CDR1 SGHTA and CDR2 FQGNSA come from the germline V gene. The CDR3 covers 14 residues. J lost 5 bases, V lost 3 bases, and 3 bases had no gene match. CDR3 sequence (DNA): TGTGCCAGCAGCTTTCTAGCGGTAACCGGGGAGCTGTTTTTT. Protein product: CASSFLAVTGELFF.

The rearrangement uses TRBV10-3 and TRBJ1-1, with 10 bases fitting TRBD1. Germline CDR1 ENHRY, CDR2 SYGVKD. There are 14 residues in the CDR3. Trimming took 6 bases from V and 2 from J; bases not matched to a gene: 3. The CDR3 nucleotides are TGTGCCATCAGGGGGGACAGGGGAAACACTGAAGCTTTCTTT. Translating gives CAIRGDRGNTEAFF.

The chain combines TRBV6-1 with TRBJ1-5; D call uncertain. Trimming stripped 2 bases from V and 6 bases from J, with 14 bases between. CDR3 size: 15 residues. CDR1 is MNHNS, CDR2 SASEGT, per germline. The CDR3 DNA sequence: TGTGCCAGCAGTGAATTTTTGGCTCTTGGTCAGCCCCAGCATTTT. It codes for CASSEFLALGQPQHF.

The chain is built from TRBV27 and TRBJ2-5; TRBD2 aligns across 7 bases. Germline V CDR1 and CDR2: MNHEY, SMNVEV (reference sequence). CDR3 size: 18 residues. The V and J ends lost 0 bases and 5 bases, in that order; junction bases with no gene match: 15. CDR3 nucleotides: TGTGCCAGCAGTTTATCCGGTTGGGGTATGGGAGGGATGGAGACCCAGTACTTC. Encoded protein: CASSLSGWGMGGMETQYF.

The chain carries TRBV5-6 and TRBJ2-1, with D unresolved. Trimming shortened V by 0 bases and J by 3 bases, and 13 bases separated the two germline ends. The CDR3 contains 16 residues. Germline assignment: CDR1 SGHDT and CDR2 YYEEEE. CDR3 region: CASSLGGARLYNEQFF. The CDR3 nucleotides read TGTGCCAGCAGCTTGGGCGGTGCGCGCCTCTACAATGAGCAGTTCTTC. Full variable domain (missing parts from reference TRBV5-6 and TRBJ2-1): DAGVTQSPTHLIKTRGQQVTLRCSPKSGHDTVSWYQQALGQGPQFIFQYYEEEERQRGNFPDRFSGHQFPNYSSELNVNALLLGDSALYLCASSLGGARLYNEQFFGPGTRLTVL.

DNA for the CDR3: TGTGCCAGCAGTGAAGCAGGGGTACAAGAGACCCAGTACTTC. Its protein product is CASSEAGVQETQYF. The J gene is TRBJ2-5, the V gene TRBV6-1, with D perhaps TRBD1 (5 bases). V dropped 0 bases and J dropped 2 bases, with 7 bases sitting between them. This CDR3 is 14 amino acids long. Per germline, CDR1 MNHNS and CDR2 SASEGT.

The rearrangement uses TRBV10-3 and TRBJ1-4; D possibly corresponds to TRBD1 (5 bases). The CDR3 length is 15 residues. The germline gives CDR1 ENHRY, CDR2 SYGVKD. V was shortened by 0 bases and J by 5 bases, with 10 bases between the two germline ends. The CDR3 bases are TGTGCCATCAGTGAGTCGGCCGGGGGGAATGAAAAACTGTTTTTT. The encoded protein is CAISESAGGNEKLFF.

Only one count was recorded for this clone. The rearrangement links TRBV7-7 to TRBJ2-1; tentatively, D is TRBD2 (5 bases). CDR3 length: 14 residues. Germline values: CDR1 SSHAT, CDR2 FNYEAQ (reference sequence). The ends were cut back, 5 bases at V and 3 bases at J, with 11 bases in the middle. The CDR3 bases are TGTGCCAGCAGCCCCTGGACTGGCTACAATGAGCAGTTCTTC. It specifies CASSPWTGYNEQFF.

The chain couples TRBV7-2 to TRBJ1-4; D remains ambiguous. Germline V lookup: CDR1 SGHTA, CDR2 FQGNSA. V was cut by 2 bases and J by 7 bases, with 11 bases left in between. The CDR3 runs to 14 residues. The CDR3 bases are TGTGCCAGCAGCTTAAATGTAGCTAGTGAAAAACTGTTTTTT. Its translation is CASSLNVASEKLFF.

The genes are TRBV19 and TRBJ1-1, with 8 bases fitting TRBD1. The CDR3 length is 14 residues. Trimming at V came to 5 bases and at J to 5 bases, leaving 7 bases not matched to a gene. Germline V gene lookup returns CDR1 LNHDA and CDR2 SQIVND (reference sequence). DNA for the CDR3: TGTGCCAGTAGTGTAGGACAGGGATCTACTGAAGCTTTCTTT. Its translation is CASSVGQGSTEAFF.

The genes are TRBV9 and TRBJ2-2, with 9 bases fitting TRBD1. V shed 3 bases, J shed 3 bases, and the junction held 3 bases outside the gene matches. The CDR3 runs to 15 residues. The germline V gene encodes CDR1 SGDLS and CDR2 YYNGEE. The DNA for the CDR3 is TGTGCCAGCAGCGAGACAGGGGGAGACACCGGGGAGCTGTTTTTT. Translating gives CASSETGGDTGELFF.

The V and J genes are TRBV19 and TRBJ1-1; no definite D call. Trimming removed 0 bases from V and 10 bases from J, with 12 bases in between. The CDR3 covers 13 residues. CDR1 and CDR2 (germline): LNHDA, SQIVND (reference sequence). CDR3 sequence reads: CASSIERRGRAFF. CDR3 sequence (DNA): TGTGCCAGTAGTATAGAGCGGCGGGGTCGAGCTTTCTTT.

The chain employs TRBV5-1 and TRBJ2-1; 7 bases line up with TRBD2. From germline, CDR1 is SGHRS and CDR2 YFSETQ. CDR3 length equals 15 residues. The V and J ends lost 4 bases and 0 bases, in that order; junction bases with no gene match: 4. CDR3 loop: CASSTGGGSYNEQFF. DNA for the CDR3: TGCGCCAGCAGCACTGGGGGGGGCTCCTACAATGAGCAGTTCTTC.

J is TRBJ1-2 and V is TRBV6-5, with D hard to call. V was pared by 2 bases and J by 4 bases, with 5 bases between. Germline V lookup: CDR1 MNHEY, CDR2 SVGAGI. The CDR3 is 12 amino acids. The CDR3 DNA follows: TGTGCCAGCAGTTACGCGGGCTATGGCTACACCTTC. Its protein product is CASSYAGYGYTF.

This clone was seen a single time. J is TRBJ2-7 and V is TRBV7-2; TRBD2 agrees at 7 bases. Per germline, CDR1 SGHTA and CDR2 FQGNSA. Trimming removed 7 bases from V and 2 bases from J; junction bases left unmatched: 11. CDR3 length: 15 amino acids. The CDR3 region is CASTHEPGGPYEQYF. The CDR3 nucleotides read TGTGCCAGCACCCACGAACCGGGAGGTCCCTACGAGCAGTACTTC.

The chain is built from TRBV23-1 and TRBJ1-6; D might be TRBD1 (5 bases). TRBV23-1 is flagged as an ORF with uncertain function. Trimming cost V 1 base and J 4 bases, with 11 bases left between them. The CDR3 extends over 16 amino acids. The CDR3 spells CASSQFHRGYNSPLHF. CDR3 nucleotide sequence: TGCGCCAGCAGTCAATTCCACCGGGGGTATAATTCACCCCTCCACTTT.

This clone was detected once. The J gene is TRBJ2-1, the V gene TRBV18; TRBD2 matches at 8 bases. CDR3 length: 17 residues. CDR1 and CDR2 (germline): KGHSH, LQKENI. V was clipped by 4 bases and J by 1 base; unmatched bases: 9. The CDR3: CASSQRESRSSYNEQFF. The CDR3 DNA is TGTGCCAGCTCACAGCGGGAGTCTCGTAGTTCCTACAATGAGCAGTTCTTC. The whole variable domain, remainder taken from reference TRBV18 and TRBJ2-1, is NAGVMQNPRHLVRRRGQEARLRCSPMKGHSHVYWYRQLPEEGLKFMVYLQKENIIDESGMPKERFSAEFPKEGPSILRIQQVVRGDSAAYFCASSQRESRSSYNEQFFGPGTRLTVL.

The chain combines TRBV23-1 with TRBJ1-1; 7 bases align to TRBD1. TRBV23-1 is noted as an ORF with a role that remains uncertain. This CDR3 has 20 residues. With 2 bases clipped from V and 4 bases from J, the junction kept 22 bases outside the gene matches. CDR3 in DNA: TGCGCCAGCAGTCAACTGGGCCGTAGGGACAGTATAACTTTCGGCACTGAAGCTTTCTTT. Protein product: CASSQLGRRDSITFGTEAFF.

This clone is medium-sized in the sample. This chain uses TRBV5-3 with TRBJ2-3, with D perhaps matching TRBD2 (7 bases). TRBV5-3 is an open reading frame whose function is uncertain. The CDR3 has 15 residues. Deletions cut 4 bases from V and 5 bases from J, with 17 bases between. The CDR3 sequence is CARSTDGGPGDTQYF. In DNA form, the CDR3 reads TGTGCCAGAAGCACAGACGGGGGGCCCGGAGATACGCAGTATTTT.